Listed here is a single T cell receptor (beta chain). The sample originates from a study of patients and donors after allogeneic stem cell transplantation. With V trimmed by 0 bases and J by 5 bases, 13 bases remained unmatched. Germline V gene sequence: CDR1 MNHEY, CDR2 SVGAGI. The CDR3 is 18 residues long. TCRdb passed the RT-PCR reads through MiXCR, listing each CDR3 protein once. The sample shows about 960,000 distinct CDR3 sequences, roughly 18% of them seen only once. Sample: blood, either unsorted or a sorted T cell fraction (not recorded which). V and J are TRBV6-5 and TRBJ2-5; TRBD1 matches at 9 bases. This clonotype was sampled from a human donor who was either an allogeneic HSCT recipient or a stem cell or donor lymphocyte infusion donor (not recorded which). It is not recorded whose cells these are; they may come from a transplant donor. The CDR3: CASSYSVPQLTGGETQYF. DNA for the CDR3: TGTGCCAGCAGTTACTCAGTCCCCCAACTTACAGGGGGCGAGACCCAGTACTTC.